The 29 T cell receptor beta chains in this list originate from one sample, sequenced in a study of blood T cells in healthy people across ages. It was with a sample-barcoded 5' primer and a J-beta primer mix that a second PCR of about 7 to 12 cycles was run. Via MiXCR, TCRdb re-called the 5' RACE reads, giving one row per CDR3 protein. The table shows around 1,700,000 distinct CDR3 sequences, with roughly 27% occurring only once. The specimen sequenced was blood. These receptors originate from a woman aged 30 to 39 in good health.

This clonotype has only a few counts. CDR3 protein: CASSIEYDYQETQYF. In DNA, the CDR3 is TGTGCCAGTAGTATAGAATACGACTACCAAGAGACCCAGTACTTC. This rearrangement joins TRBV19 to TRBJ2-5; D is unresolved. V was clipped by 0 bases and J by 0 bases, with 8 bases between them. CDR1 and CDR2 (germline): LNHDA, SQIVND (reference sequence). The CDR3 totals 15 residues. Full variable domain (missing parts from reference TRBV19 and TRBJ2-5): DGGITQSPKYLFRKEGQNVTLSCEQNLNHDAMYWYRQDPGQGLRLIYYSQIVNDFQKGDIAEGYSVSREKKESFPLTVTSAQKNPTAFYLCASSIEYDYQETQYFGPGTRLLVL.

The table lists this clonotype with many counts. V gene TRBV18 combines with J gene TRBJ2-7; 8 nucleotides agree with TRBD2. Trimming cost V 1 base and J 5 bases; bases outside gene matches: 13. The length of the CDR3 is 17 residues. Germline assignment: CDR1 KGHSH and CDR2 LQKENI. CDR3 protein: CASSPLPPQRESNEQYF. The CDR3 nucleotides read TGTGCCAGCTCACCACTCCCACCGCAGCGGGAGTCTAACGAGCAGTACTTC.

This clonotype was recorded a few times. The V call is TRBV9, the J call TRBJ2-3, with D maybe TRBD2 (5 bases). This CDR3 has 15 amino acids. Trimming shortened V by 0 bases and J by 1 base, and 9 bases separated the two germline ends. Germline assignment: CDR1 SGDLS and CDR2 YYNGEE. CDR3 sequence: CASSVDNGGTDTQYF. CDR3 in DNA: TGTGCCAGCAGCGTAGATAACGGGGGCACAGATACGCAGTATTTT.

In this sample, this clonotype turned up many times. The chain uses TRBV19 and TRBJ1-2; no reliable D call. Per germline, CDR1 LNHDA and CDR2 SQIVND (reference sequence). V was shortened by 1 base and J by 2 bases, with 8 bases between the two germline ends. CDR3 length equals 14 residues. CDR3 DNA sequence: TGTGCCAGTAGTATAGGACGGCAGAACTATGGCTACACCTTC. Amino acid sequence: CASSIGRQNYGYTF.

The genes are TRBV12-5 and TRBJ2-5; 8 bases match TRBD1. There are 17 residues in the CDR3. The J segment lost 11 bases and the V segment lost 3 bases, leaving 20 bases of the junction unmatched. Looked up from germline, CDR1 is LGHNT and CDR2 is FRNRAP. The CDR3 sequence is CASGLMVDRVPFDEQYF. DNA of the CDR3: TGTGCTAGTGGTTTAATGGTGGACAGGGTCCCTTTCGATGAGCAGTACTTC.

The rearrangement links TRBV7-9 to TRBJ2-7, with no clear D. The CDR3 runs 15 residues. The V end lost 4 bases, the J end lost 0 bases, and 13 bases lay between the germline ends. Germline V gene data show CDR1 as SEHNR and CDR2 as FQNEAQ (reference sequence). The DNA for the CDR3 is TGTGCCAGCAGCTCTACTTTTATAAGCTCCTACGAGCAGTACTTC. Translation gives CASSSTFISSYEQYF.

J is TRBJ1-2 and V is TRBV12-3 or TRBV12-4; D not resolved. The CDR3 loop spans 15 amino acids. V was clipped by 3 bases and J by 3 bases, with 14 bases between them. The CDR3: CASSFEDRGYYGYTF. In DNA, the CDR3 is TGTGCCAGCAGTTTTGAGGATCGGGGTTACTATGGCTACACCTTC.

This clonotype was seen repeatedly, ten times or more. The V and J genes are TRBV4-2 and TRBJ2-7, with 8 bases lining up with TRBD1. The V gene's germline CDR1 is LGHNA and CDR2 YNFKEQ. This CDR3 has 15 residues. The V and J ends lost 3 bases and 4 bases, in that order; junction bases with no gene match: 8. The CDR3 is CASSQTGVISYEQYF. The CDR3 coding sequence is TGTGCCAGCAGCCAGACAGGGGTAATAAGTTACGAGCAGTACTTC.

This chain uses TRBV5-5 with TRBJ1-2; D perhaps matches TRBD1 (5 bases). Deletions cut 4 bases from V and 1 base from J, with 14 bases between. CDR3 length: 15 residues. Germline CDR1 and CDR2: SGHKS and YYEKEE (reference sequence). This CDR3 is CASSPGALSNYGYTF. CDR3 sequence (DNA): TGTGCCAGCAGCCCCGGGGCCCTGAGTAACTATGGCTACACCTTC.

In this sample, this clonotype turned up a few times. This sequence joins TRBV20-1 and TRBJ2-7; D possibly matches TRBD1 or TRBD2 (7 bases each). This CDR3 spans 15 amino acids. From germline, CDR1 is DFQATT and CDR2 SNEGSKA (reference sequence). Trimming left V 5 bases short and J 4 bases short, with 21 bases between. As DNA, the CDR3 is TGCAGTGCTCGTGCCAGGGGGGGGCTAAGGTACGAGCAGTACTTC. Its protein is CSARARGGLRYEQYF.

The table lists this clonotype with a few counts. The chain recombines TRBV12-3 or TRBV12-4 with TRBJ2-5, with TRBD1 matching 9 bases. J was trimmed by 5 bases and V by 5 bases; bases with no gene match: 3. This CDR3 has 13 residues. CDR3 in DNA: TGTGCCAGCAGTGACACAGGGGGCGAGACCCAGTACTTC. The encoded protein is CASSDTGGETQYF.

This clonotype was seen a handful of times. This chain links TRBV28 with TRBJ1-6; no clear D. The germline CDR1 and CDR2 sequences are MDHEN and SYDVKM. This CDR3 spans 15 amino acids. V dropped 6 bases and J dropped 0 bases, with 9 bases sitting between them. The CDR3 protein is CASRRRSSYNSPLHF. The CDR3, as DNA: TGTGCCAGCAGACGAAGAAGCTCCTATAATTCACCCCTCCACTTT.

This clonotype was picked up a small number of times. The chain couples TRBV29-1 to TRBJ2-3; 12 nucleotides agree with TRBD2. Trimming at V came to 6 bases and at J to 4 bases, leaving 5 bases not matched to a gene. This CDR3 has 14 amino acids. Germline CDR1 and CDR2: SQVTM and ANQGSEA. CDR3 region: CSVTSGSGPDTQYF. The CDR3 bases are TGCAGCGTGACTAGCGGGAGTGGCCCAGATACGCAGTATTTT.

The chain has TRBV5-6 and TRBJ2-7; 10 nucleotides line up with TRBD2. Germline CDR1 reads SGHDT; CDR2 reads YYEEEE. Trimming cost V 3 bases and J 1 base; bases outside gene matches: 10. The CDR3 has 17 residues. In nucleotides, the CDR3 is TGTGCCAGCAGCTACCGGACTAGCGGATTCCCTTCCTACGAGCAGTACTTC. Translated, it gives CASSYRTSGFPSYEQYF.

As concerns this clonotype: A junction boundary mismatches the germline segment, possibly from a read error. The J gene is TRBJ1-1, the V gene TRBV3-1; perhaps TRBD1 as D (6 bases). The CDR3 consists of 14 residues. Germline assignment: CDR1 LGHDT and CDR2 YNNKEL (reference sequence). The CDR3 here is CASNQVQGMDGAFF. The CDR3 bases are TGTGCCAGCAACCAAGTACAGGGCATGGATGGGGCTTTCTTT.

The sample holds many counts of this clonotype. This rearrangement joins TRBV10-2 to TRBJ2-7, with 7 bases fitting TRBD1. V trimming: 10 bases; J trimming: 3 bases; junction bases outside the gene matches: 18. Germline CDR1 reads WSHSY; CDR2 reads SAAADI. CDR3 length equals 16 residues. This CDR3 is CAKPGQNSSTNYEQYF. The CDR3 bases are TGCGCCAAGCCGGGACAGAACTCTTCTACGAACTACGAGCAGTACTTC.

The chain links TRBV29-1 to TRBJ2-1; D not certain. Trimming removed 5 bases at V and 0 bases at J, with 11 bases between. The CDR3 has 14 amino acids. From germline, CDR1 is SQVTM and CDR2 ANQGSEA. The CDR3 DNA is TGCAGCGTTTCAGGCGATAGCTCCTACAATGAGCAGTTCTTC. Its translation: CSVSGDSSYNEQFF.

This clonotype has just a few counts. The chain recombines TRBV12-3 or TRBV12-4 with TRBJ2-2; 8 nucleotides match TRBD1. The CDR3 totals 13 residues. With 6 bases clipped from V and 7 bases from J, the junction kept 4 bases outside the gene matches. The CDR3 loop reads CASRPQGVGELFF. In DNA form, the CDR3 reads TGTGCCAGCAGACCACAGGGGGTCGGGGAGCTGTTTTTT.

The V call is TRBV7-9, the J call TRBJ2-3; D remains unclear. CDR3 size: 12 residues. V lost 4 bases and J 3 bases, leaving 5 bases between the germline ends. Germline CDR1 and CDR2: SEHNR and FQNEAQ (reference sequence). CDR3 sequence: CASSSATDTQYF. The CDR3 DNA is TGTGCCAGCAGCTCTGCAACAGATACGCAGTATTTT. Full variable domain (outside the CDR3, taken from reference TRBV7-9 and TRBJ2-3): DTGVSQNPRHKITKRGQNVTFRCDPISEHNRLYWYRQTLGQGPEFLTYFQNEAQLEKSRLLSDRFSAERPKGSFSTLEIQRTEQGDSAMYLCASSSATDTQYFGPGTRLTVL.

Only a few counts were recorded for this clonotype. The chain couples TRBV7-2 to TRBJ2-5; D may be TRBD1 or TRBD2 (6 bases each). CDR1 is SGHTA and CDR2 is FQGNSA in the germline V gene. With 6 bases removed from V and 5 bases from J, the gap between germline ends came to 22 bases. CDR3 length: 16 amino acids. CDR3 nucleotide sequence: TGTGCCAGCAGGCCGGAGCGGTGGGGGGCGTTGGAGACCCAGTACTTC. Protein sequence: CASRPERWGALETQYF. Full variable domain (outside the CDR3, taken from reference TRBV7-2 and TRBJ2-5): GAGVSQSPSNKVTEKGKDVELRCDPISGHTALYWYRQSLGQGLEFLIYFQGNSAPDKSGLPSDRFSAERTGGSVSTLTIQRTQQEDSAVYLCASRPERWGALETQYFGPGTRLLVL.

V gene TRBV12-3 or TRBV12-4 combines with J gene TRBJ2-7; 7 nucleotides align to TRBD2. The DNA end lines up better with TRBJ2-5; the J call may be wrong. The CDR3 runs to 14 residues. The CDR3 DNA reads TGTGCCAGCAGTAGAGCGGGAATCCGAGAGACCCAGTACTTC. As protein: CASSRAGIRETQYF.

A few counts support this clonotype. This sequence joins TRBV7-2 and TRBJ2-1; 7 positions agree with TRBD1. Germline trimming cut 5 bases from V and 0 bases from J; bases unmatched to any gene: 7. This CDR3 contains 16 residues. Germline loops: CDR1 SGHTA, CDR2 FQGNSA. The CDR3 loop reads CASSTRTGSSYNEQFF. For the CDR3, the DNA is TGTGCCAGCAGCACGCGGACAGGCTCCTCCTACAATGAGCAGTTCTTC. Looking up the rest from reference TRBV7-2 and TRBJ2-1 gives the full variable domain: GAGVSQSPSNKVTEKGKDVELRCDPISGHTALYWYRQSLGQGLEFLIYFQGNSAPDKSGLPSDRFSAERTGGSVSTLTIQRTQQEDSAVYLCASSTRTGSSYNEQFFGPGTRLTVL.

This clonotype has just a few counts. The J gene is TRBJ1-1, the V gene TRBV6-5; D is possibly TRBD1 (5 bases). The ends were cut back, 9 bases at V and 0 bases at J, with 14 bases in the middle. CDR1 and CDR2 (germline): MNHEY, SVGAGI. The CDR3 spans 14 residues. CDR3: CASHRRSLNTEAFF. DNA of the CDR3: TGTGCCAGTCACAGGCGAAGCCTGAACACTGAAGCTTTCTTT.

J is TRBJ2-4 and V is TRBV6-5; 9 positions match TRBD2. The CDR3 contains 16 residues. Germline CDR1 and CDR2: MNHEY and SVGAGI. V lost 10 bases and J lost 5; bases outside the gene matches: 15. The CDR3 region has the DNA TGTGCCACCACAATAGCGGGAGAGGGTTATCAAAACATTCAGTACTTC. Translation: CATTIAGEGYQNIQYF.

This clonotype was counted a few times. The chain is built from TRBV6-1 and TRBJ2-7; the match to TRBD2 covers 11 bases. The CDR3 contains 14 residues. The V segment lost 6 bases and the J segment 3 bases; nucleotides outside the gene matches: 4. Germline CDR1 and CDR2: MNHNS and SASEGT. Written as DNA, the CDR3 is TGTGCCAGCAGAACCGGGACTAGCGGCTACGAGCAGTACTTC. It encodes CASRTGTSGYEQYF.

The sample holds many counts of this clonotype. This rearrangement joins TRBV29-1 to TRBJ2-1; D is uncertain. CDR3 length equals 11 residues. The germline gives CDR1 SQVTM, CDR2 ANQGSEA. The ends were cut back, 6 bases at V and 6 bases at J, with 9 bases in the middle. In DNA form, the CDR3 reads TGCAGCGTGGACCCTGGCAATGAGCAGTTCTTC. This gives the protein CSVDPGNEQFF.

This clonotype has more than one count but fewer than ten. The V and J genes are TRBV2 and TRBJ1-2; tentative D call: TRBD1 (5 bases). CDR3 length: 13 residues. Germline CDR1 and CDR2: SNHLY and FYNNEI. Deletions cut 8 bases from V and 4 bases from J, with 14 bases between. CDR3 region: CASGPGGTYGYTF. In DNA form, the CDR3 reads TGTGCCAGCGGCCCCGGGGGGACCTATGGCTACACCTTC.

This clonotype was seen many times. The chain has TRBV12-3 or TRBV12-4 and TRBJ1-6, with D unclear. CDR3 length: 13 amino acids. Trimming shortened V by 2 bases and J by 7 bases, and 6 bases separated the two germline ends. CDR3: CASSLKGNSPLHF. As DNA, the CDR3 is TGTGCCAGCAGTTTAAAGGGCAATTCACCCCTCCACTTT.

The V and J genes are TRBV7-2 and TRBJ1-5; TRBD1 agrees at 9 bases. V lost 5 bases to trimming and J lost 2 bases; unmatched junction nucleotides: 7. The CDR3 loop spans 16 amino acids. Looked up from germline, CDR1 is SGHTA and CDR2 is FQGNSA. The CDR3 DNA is TGTGCCAGCAGCCCGCCCGGGACAGGGCGCAATCAGCCCCAGCATTTT. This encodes CASSPPGTGRNQPQHF.